The 24 T cell receptor beta chains below were found in one sample sequenced in a study of neurological immune-mediated disorders. TCRdb re-derived calls from the 5' RACE reads in MiXCR, one entry per CDR3 protein. The sample has just over 50,000 distinct CDR3 sequences; around 3.4% are singletons. The sequenced sample was PBMCs. All receptors derive from a man in his forties with multiple sclerosis.

This chain connects TRBV5-1 to TRBJ2-7; a weak D match, TRBD2 (6 bases). Germline CDR1 is SGHRS and CDR2 is YFSETQ. V was pared by 5 bases and J by 7 bases, with 13 bases between. The CDR3 is 12 amino acids. The DNA for the CDR3 is TGCGCCAGCAGTTTAGGAGGGGAAGAGCAGTACTTC. Translation gives CASSLGGEEQYF.

This clonotype was seen repeatedly, ten times or more. The J gene is TRBJ2-1, the V gene TRBV29-1; D gene unclear. CDR1 and CDR2 from the germline V gene are SQVTM and ANQGSEA. Trimming cost V 4 bases and J 2 bases, with 15 bases left between them. There are 15 residues in the CDR3. CDR3 DNA: TGCAGCGTTGTAGGGTTGGATATAACCTACAATGAGCAGTTCTTC. Translated: CSVVGLDITYNEQFF.

This clonotype was counted at least ten times. V and J are TRBV3-1 and TRBJ2-3; D possibly matches TRBD1 or TRBD2 (5 bases each). This CDR3 is 14 amino acids long. Germline V CDR1 and CDR2: LGHDT, YNNKEL (reference sequence). The V end was cut by 1 base, the J end by 8 bases, with 13 bases between. The CDR3 sequence is CASSQGRERGTQYF. The CDR3 DNA follows: TGTGCCAGCAGCCAAGGCCGTGAGAGGGGTACGCAGTATTTT.

This clonotype was seen at least ten times. The chain combines TRBV29-1 with TRBJ2-3; the match to TRBD1 covers 10 bases. CDR3 size: 15 residues. Germline CDR1 and CDR2: SQVTM and ANQGSEA. Losses at the gene ends were 6 bases for V and 3 bases for J; bases not matched to a gene: 9. CDR3: CSVRTGGLLTDTQYF. As DNA, the CDR3 is TGCAGCGTCCGGACAGGGGGTCTCTTGACAGATACGCAGTATTTT.

Relative to its sample, this clonotype is medium-sized. This chain uses TRBV5-1 with TRBJ1-2; a possible D gene is TRBD1 (5 bases). The V gene's germline CDR1 is SGHRS and CDR2 YFSETQ. This CDR3 is built from 17 residues. V lost 1 base to trimming and J lost 6 bases, with 22 bases between them. The CDR3 sequence is CASSLRGASHGENGYTF. The CDR3 region has the DNA TGCGCCAGCAGCTTGAGGGGTGCGTCCCATGGAGAGAATGGCTACACCTTC.

Details on this clonotype: A much bigger clone sits one base away, suggesting this may be a read error. The chain couples TRBV9 to TRBJ2-2; no clear D gene. The germline gives CDR1 SGDLS, CDR2 YYNGEE. The CDR3 has 13 amino acids. The CDR3, as DNA: TGTGACAGCAGCGTAGCTGTACCCGGGGAGCTGTTTTTT. Protein: CDSSVAVPGELFF.

This clonotype was detected ten times or more. J is TRBJ1-5 and V is TRBV4-1; D not certain. The CDR3 is 14 amino acids. Germline V lookup: CDR1 MGHRA, CDR2 YSYEKL. V lost 0 bases to trimming and J lost 4 bases, with 7 bases between them. The chain's CDR3 is CASSQDQRNQPQHF. The DNA for the CDR3 is TGCGCCAGCAGCCAAGATCAAAGGAATCAGCCCCAGCATTTT.

Ten or more counts support this clonotype. This sequence joins TRBV5-1 and TRBJ1-1; no definite D call. V lost 0 bases, J lost 1 base, and 10 bases lay in between. This CDR3 has 15 amino acids. CDR1 is SGHRS and CDR2 is YFSETQ in the germline V gene. The CDR3 loop reads CASSLGSGPNTEAFF. CDR3 nucleotide sequence: TGCGCCAGCAGCTTGGGGAGTGGGCCGAACACTGAAGCTTTCTTT.

The chain carries TRBV5-1 and TRBJ2-7; 9 positions match TRBD1. Trimming cost V 3 bases and J 5 bases; bases outside gene matches: 12. The CDR3 is 16 residues long. Germline V gene sequence: CDR1 SGHRS, CDR2 YFSETQ. CDR3 protein: CASSSLSGTGSHEQYF. As DNA, the CDR3 is TGCGCCAGCAGCTCACTATCCGGGACAGGGAGCCACGAGCAGTACTTC.

In this sample, this clonotype turned up many times. V gene TRBV5-1 combines with J gene TRBJ1-1; D might be TRBD1 (5 bases). CDR3 length equals 14 residues. V shed 7 bases and J shed 10 bases, with 23 bases lying between them. The V gene's germline CDR1 is SGHRS and CDR2 YFSETQ. This CDR3 reads CASHNSGTVEGAFF. In DNA, the CDR3 is TGCGCCAGCCACAACTCCGGGACCGTCGAAGGAGCTTTCTTT. Supplemented by reference TRBV5-1 and TRBJ1-1, the full variable domain reads KAGVTQTPRYLIKTRGQQVTLSCSPISGHRSVSWYQQTPGQGLQFLFEYFSETQRNKGNFPGRFSGRQFSNSRSEMNVSTLELGDSALYLCASHNSGTVEGAFFGQGTRLTVV.

This clonotype was found many times. The gene calls are TRBV7-8 and TRBJ1-2; D might be TRBD1 (5 bases). V shed 1 base and J shed 4 bases, with 10 bases lying between them. The CDR3 loop spans 14 amino acids. Germline CDR1 reads SGHVS; CDR2 reads FQNEAQ. The CDR3 protein is CASSLEDRLYGYTF. In nucleotides, the CDR3 is TGTGCCAGCAGCTTAGAAGACAGACTCTATGGCTACACCTTC.

This clonotype was seen ten or more times. The rearrangement joins TRBV7-9 to TRBJ2-2, with D perhaps assigned TRBD1 or TRBD2 (6 bases each). Germline V CDR1 and CDR2: SEHNR, FQNEAQ (reference sequence). The CDR3 sequence is 16 residues long. With 5 bases removed from V and 4 bases from J, the gap between germline ends came to 17 bases. CDR3 sequence (DNA): TGTGCCAGCAGCCTTCTTGAGGGGGAGGTCACCGGGGAGCTGTTTTTT. Translating it yields CASSLLEGEVTGELFF.

Notes on this clonotype: Possible read error: a much larger clone is one base away. This sequence joins TRBV5-1 and TRBJ2-2; D gene uncertain. Per the germline V gene, CDR1 is SGHRS and CDR2 is YFSETQ. The V gene lost 1 base and the J gene lost 0 bases, with 16 bases spanning the gap. This CDR3 comprises 18 residues. The CDR3 here is CASSLLPFVGTNTGELFF. In DNA, the CDR3 is TGCGCCAGCAGCTTGCTCCCCTTCGTGGGGACGAACACCGGGGAGCTGTTTTTT. Using reference TRBV5-1 and TRBJ2-2 for the parts outside the CDR3, the full variable domain is KAGVTQTPRYLIKTRGQQVTLSCSPISGHRSVSWYQQTPGQGLQFLFEYFSETQRNKGNFPGRFSGRQFSNSRSEMNVSTLELGDSALYLCASSLLPFVGTNTGELFFGEGSRLTVL.

The table lists this clonotype with many counts. This chain connects TRBV6-1 to TRBJ2-2, with 10 bases lining up with TRBD2. The trim removed 7 bases at V and 1 base at J, leaving 6 bases unmatched. Germline lookup yields CDR1 MNHNS and CDR2 SASEGT. This CDR3 has 16 amino acids. The DNA for the CDR3 is TGTGCCAGCATCCTAGCGGGGGTCCTGAACACCGGGGAGCTGTTTTTT. It yields the protein CASILAGVLNTGELFF.

The sample holds a few counts of this clonotype. This sequence joins TRBV6-1 and TRBJ2-1; D assignment may be TRBD1 or TRBD2 (5 bases each). This CDR3 spans 18 amino acids. Deletions cut 6 bases from V and 2 bases from J, with 23 bases between. Germline CDR1 reads MNHNS; CDR2 reads SASEGT. CDR3 sequence: CASSQLARGVGAYNEQFF. The CDR3 coding sequence is TGTGCCAGCAGCCAGTTGGCGAGGGGAGTGGGTGCCTACAATGAGCAGTTCTTC.

As regards this clonotype: This may be a read error, as it is one base from a much larger clone. V and J are TRBV5-1 and TRBJ2-3, with D maybe TRBD2 (7 bases). The CDR3 is 14 residues long. V shed 4 bases and J shed 3 bases, with 12 bases lying between them. Germline V gene data show CDR1 as SGHRS and CDR2 as YFSETQ. The DNA of the CDR3 is TGCGCCAGCAGCCCGGGGGGCGAAACAGATACGCAGTATTTT. It codes for CASSPGGETDTQYF. The full variable domain, its missing parts supplied by reference TRBV5-1 and TRBJ2-3, is KAGVTQTPRYLIKTRGQQVTLSCSPISGHRSVSWYQQTPGQGLQFLFEYFSETQRNKGNFPGRFSGRQFSNSRSEMNVSTLELGDSALYLCASSPGGETDTQYFGPGTRLTVL.

This clonotype occurred many times. This chain links TRBV5-1 with TRBJ2-3; no definite D call. CDR3 length: 13 amino acids. V lost 4 bases, J lost 2 bases, and 8 bases lay in between. Germline assignment: CDR1 SGHRS and CDR2 YFSETQ. The CDR3 nucleotides read TGCGCCAGCAGCGGCCGAGTCACAGATACGCAGTATTTT. Translated: CASSGRVTDTQYF.

Regarding this clonotype: Because the CDR3 is missing its conserved closing phenylalanine or tryptophan, this is likely a read error. The chain carries TRBV10-3 and TRBJ2-1, with unresolved D. Trimming took off 4 bases at V and 4 bases at J, with 14 bases between the two ends. CDR1 ENHRY and CDR2 SYGVKD come from the germline V gene. This CDR3 has 15 residues. CDR3 DNA: TGTGCCATCAGTGGCCCCACTGACACATACAATGAGCAGTTCAAC. Protein sequence: CAISGPTDTYNEQFN.

This clonotype was seen ten or more times. The V gene is TRBV12-3 or TRBV12-4, the J gene TRBJ2-1, with a tentative D call TRBD1 (6 bases). The CDR3 totals 15 residues. V was pared by 7 bases and J by 0 bases, with 13 bases between. The CDR3 nucleotides read TGTGCCAGCAAACCAGGGGCCCTCTCCTACAATGAGCAGTTCTTC. This encodes CASKPGALSYNEQFF.

This clonotype was recorded many times. This chain joins TRBV7-9 and TRBJ2-3; the D is unclear. Trimming took 0 bases from V and 13 from J, leaving 8 bases between them. Germline V CDR1 and CDR2: SEHNR, FQNEAQ (reference sequence). This CDR3 is built from 11 residues. The CDR3 loop is CASSLAVSEYF. DNA of the CDR3: TGTGCCAGCAGCTTAGCTGTCTCCGAGTATTTT.

This clonotype has at least ten counts. The chain couples TRBV29-1 to TRBJ1-1; D uncertain. Trimming took 5 bases from V and 3 from J, leaving 10 bases between them. Germline V gene sequence: CDR1 SQVTM, CDR2 ANQGSEA. The CDR3 totals 12 residues. The CDR3, as DNA: TGCAGCGTTAGTCCTGGGGACACTGAAGCTTTCTTT. Translating it yields CSVSPGDTEAFF.

This clonotype was picked up many times. The V and J genes are TRBV20-1 and TRBJ2-7; the D gene is possibly TRBD1 (7 bases). Germline CDR1 DFQATT, CDR2 SNEGSKA (reference sequence). This CDR3 has 14 amino acids. Trimming cost V 5 bases and J 7 bases, with 21 bases left between them. CDR3: CSARPGGTPWEQYF. CDR3 sequence (DNA): TGCAGTGCTCGTCCAGGGGGGACCCCGTGGGAGCAGTACTTC.

There are many counts of this clonotype. V gene TRBV29-1 combines with J gene TRBJ1-6; 11 positions agree with TRBD1. The CDR3 runs to 13 residues. Trimming took 7 bases from V and 9 from J; bases not matched to a gene: 5. The V gene's germline CDR1 is SQVTM and CDR2 ANQGSEA. This chain's CDR3 is CSAMGQGGSPLHF. CDR3 bases: TGCAGCGCCATGGGACAGGGGGGTTCACCCCTCCACTTT.

The table lists this clonotype with many counts. This CDR3 reads CASSQGTGPAYEQYF. Here the CDR3 DNA reads TGCGCCAGCAGCCAGGGGACGGGACCGGCCTACGAGCAGTACTTC. This chain joins TRBV4-1 and TRBJ2-7, with D perhaps matching TRBD1 or TRBD2 (5 bases each). Germline loops: CDR1 MGHRA, CDR2 YSYEKL. This CDR3 is built from 15 residues. Trimming stripped 3 bases from V and 2 bases from J, with 14 bases between.